Below, one TCR beta chain is given with its context. The sample originates from a study of blood T cell repertoires in COVID-19. Germline CDR1 MDHEN, CDR2 SYDVKM. The CDR3 is made up of 15 amino acids. V lost 6 bases, J lost 4 bases, and 16 bases lay in between. Original analysis: Reference gene primer amplification yielded estimated nucleated cell counts. Libraries were prepared by immunoSEQ multiplex PCR; TCRdb keeps only in-frame clonotypes and omits some of them. That table is the source of V, J and clone size, and D and trimming were worked out from the DNA. The repertoire consists of about 21,000 clones, with under 90% occurring once and the leading ten covering 6.5% to 8%.

This chain joins TRBV28 and TRBJ1-3; no definite D call. This receptor was taken from a human donor in a cohort sampled during active COVID-19. The specimen was peripheral blood. The CDR3 region is CASRPSLGRGNTIYF. The CDR3 DNA is TGTGCCAGCAGGCCTAGCCTGGGCCGCGGAAACACCATATATTTT.